Sequencing of this T cell receptor (beta chain) was carried out in a study of control samples from healthy donors and cancer patients. Some clones are missing from TCRdb's copy, which holds only in-frame ones; the method was immunoSEQ multiplex PCR. The sample consists of about 110,000 clones, roughly 91% of them appearing once. This CDR3 is 14 amino acids long. The V and J ends lost 4 bases and 7 bases respectively, with 13 bases between them. Germline CDR1 is SEHNR and CDR2 is FQNEAQ (reference sequence). This sequence originates from a woman aged 45-60 years in good health. The specimen sequenced was blood. The rearrangement links TRBV7-9 to TRBJ1-4; D not resolved. The CDR3, as DNA: TGTGCCAGCAGCTCACAATTGGGAATTGAAAAACTGTTTTTT. Its translation: CASSSQLGIEKLFF. Full variable domain (missing parts from reference TRBV7-9 and TRBJ1-4): DTGVSQNPRHKITKRGQNVTFRCDPISEHNRLYWYRQTLGQGPEFLTYFQNEAQLEKSRLLSDRFSAERPKGSFSTLEIQRTEQGDSAMYLCASSSQLGIEKLFFGSGTQLSVL.